Each of the 28 T cell receptor beta chains below was sequenced from the same sample in a study of T-cell reconstitution after alpha-beta-depleted transplantation in children. The TCRbeta library was prepared with unique molecular identifiers. TCRdb ran MiXCR on the PCR reads and lists one entry per CDR3 protein. The sample records around 200,000 distinct CDR3 sequences, about 6.4% being singletons. The starting material was PBMCs from the stem cell graft donor, obtained from the stem cell graft. Receptors originate from a human donor who donated a stem cell graft to a child with Wiskott-Aldrich syndrome.

This clonotype occurred many times. CDR3 sequence (DNA): TGTGCCAGCAGCGGTGGACTGCCGAACACTGAAGCTTTCTTT. It codes for CASSGGLPNTEAFF. This sequence joins TRBV9 and TRBJ1-1; D gene uncertain. The CDR3 has 14 residues. Trimming pared 3 bases from V and 1 base from J, leaving 10 bases between. Germline V gene sequence: CDR1 SGDLS, CDR2 YYNGEE.

There are many counts of this clonotype. The chain employs TRBV11-3 and TRBJ2-1, with 9 bases fitting TRBD2. This CDR3 contains 20 residues. V lost 1 base and J lost 4; bases outside the gene matches: 17. Germline CDR1 SGHNT, CDR2 YENEEA. CDR3 in amino acids: CASSLVLGLWRGGDYNEQFF. In DNA, the CDR3 is TGTGCCAGCAGCTTAGTGTTAGGATTGTGGCGGGGGGGCGATTACAATGAGCAGTTCTTC.

This clonotype appeared many times. The chain has TRBV7-9 and TRBJ2-3; TRBD1 agrees at 8 bases. CDR3 length: 16 amino acids. Unmatched junction bases numbered 8, after V lost 3 bases and J lost 3 bases. Germline CDR1 and CDR2: SEHNR and FQNEAQ (reference sequence). Written as DNA, the CDR3 is TGTGCCAGCAGCTTGACCGGGACAGGAGGAACAGATACGCAGTATTTT. It yields the protein CASSLTGTGGTDTQYF.

This clonotype was counted at least ten times. Compared with germline, one end of the junction differs, possibly owing to a read error. The chain joins TRBV12-3 or TRBV12-4 to TRBJ2-5; D perhaps matches TRBD2 (6 bases). This CDR3 is built from 11 residues. CDR3 loop: CPSTGGETQYF. The CDR3 nucleotides read TGTCCCAGCACAGGAGGGGAGACCCAGTACTTC.

This clonotype was picked up many times. V and J are TRBV24-1 and TRBJ1-2; 10 bases are shared with TRBD1. Germline V gene data show CDR1 as KGHDR and CDR2 as SFDVKD. The CDR3 length is 17 residues. J lost 2 bases, V lost 3 bases, and 8 bases had no gene match. The CDR3 nucleotides read TGTGCCACCAGTGATCCCGCCGACAGGGGGCGCAACTATGGCTACACCTTC. It specifies CATSDPADRGRNYGYTF.

This clonotype was seen at least ten times. The V and J genes are TRBV29-1 and TRBJ1-1, with unresolved D. Trimming pared 6 bases from V and 1 base from J, leaving 6 bases between. The germline gives CDR1 SQVTM, CDR2 ANQGSEA. The CDR3 covers 11 residues. The CDR3 reads CSVRKNTEAFF. DNA for the CDR3: TGCAGCGTCAGAAAGAACACTGAAGCTTTCTTT.

The chain uses TRBV7-9 and TRBJ2-5, with a weak D call TRBD2 (6 bases). This CDR3 has 14 amino acids. CDR1 is SEHNR and CDR2 is FQNEAQ in the germline V gene (reference sequence). Trimming took 6 bases from V and 0 from J, leaving 11 bases between them. CDR3 DNA sequence: TGTGCCAGCAGTCTACGGGAGTACCAAGAGACCCAGTACTTC. Its translation: CASSLREYQETQYF.

This clonotype was counted ten times or more. The chain carries TRBV29-1 and TRBJ2-7, with D tentatively TRBD2 (6 bases). Germline CDR1 SQVTM, CDR2 ANQGSEA. This CDR3 is 14 amino acids long. The V end lost 5 bases, the J end lost 3 bases, and 17 bases lay between the germline ends. CDR3 loop: CSVTTLTRGYEQYF. The CDR3 nucleotides read TGCAGCGTTACTACCTTAACGCGGGGCTACGAGCAGTACTTC.

The genes are TRBV7-9 and TRBJ2-1, with D perhaps TRBD1 or TRBD2 (6 bases each). Germline loops: CDR1 SEHNR, CDR2 FQNEAQ (reference sequence). Trimming removed 5 bases from V and 8 bases from J, with 16 bases in between. The CDR3 is made up of 14 amino acids. CDR3 in amino acids: CASSLGGTDYEQFF. The DNA for the CDR3 is TGTGCCAGCAGCCTCGGGGGCACAGACTATGAGCAGTTCTTC.

Remarks on this clonotype: A much more abundant neighbour one base away suggests this may be a read error. The V and J genes are TRBV5-6 and TRBJ1-1, with a tentative D call TRBD1 (5 bases). This CDR3 is 15 amino acids long. Per the germline V gene, CDR1 is SGHDT and CDR2 is YYEEEE. As DNA, the CDR3 is TGTACCAGCAGCCTACGTACCGGGACGTACACTGAAGCTTTCTTT. Amino acid sequence: CTSSLRTGTYTEAFF.

The CDR3 sequence: CASSLVLRASGQETQYF. CDR3 nucleotides: TGTGCCAGCAGCTTAGTCCTCAGGGCTAGCGGCCAAGAGACCCAGTACTTC. The chain carries TRBV11-2 and TRBJ2-5; 7 bases map to TRBD2. The CDR3 loop spans 17 amino acids. Losses at the gene ends were 1 base for V and 1 base for J; bases not matched to a gene: 9. The germline V gene encodes CDR1 SGHAT and CDR2 FQNNGV.

In this sample, this clonotype turned up a few times. The V and J genes are TRBV5-1 and TRBJ2-7, with D possibly TRBD2 on 5 matching bases. This CDR3 region has 14 residues. The V gene's germline CDR1 is SGHRS and CDR2 YFSETQ. With 0 bases removed from V and 5 bases from J, the gap between germline ends came to 12 bases. The CDR3 sequence: CASSLGEGAHEQYF. For the CDR3, the DNA is TGCGCCAGCAGCTTGGGTGAGGGAGCCCACGAGCAGTACTTC.

This clonotype showed up many times. The V call is TRBV18, the J call TRBJ2-1; 8 bases align to TRBD2. V lost 6 bases to trimming and J lost 12 bases; unmatched junction nucleotides: 13. The CDR3 consists of 14 residues. The germline V gene has CDR1 KGHSH and CDR2 LQKENI. CDR3 residues: CASSPQAGEERQFF. CDR3 DNA sequence: TGTGCCAGCTCCCCCCAAGCGGGGGAAGAAAGGCAGTTCTTC.

Many counts were recorded for this clonotype. The V gene is TRBV29-1, the J gene TRBJ2-1; D ambiguous. Between the trimmed V and J ends, which lost 4 bases and 5 bases, there was a span of 15 bases. CDR3 size: 14 residues. CDR1 and CDR2 (germline): SQVTM, ANQGSEA. The CDR3 coding sequence is TGCAGCGTTGTGTTTTTATCCCCCAACAATGAGCAGTTCTTC. It translates to CSVVFLSPNNEQFF.

This clonotype was detected only a few times. The V gene is TRBV6-1, the J gene TRBJ2-7, with a tentative D call TRBD1 (6 bases). This CDR3 has 14 residues. Germline values: CDR1 MNHNS, CDR2 SASEGT. Trimming removed 6 bases from V and 2 bases from J, with 14 bases in between. The CDR3, as DNA: TGTGCCAGCAGAGGCGGGCCAGGGGCCTACGAGCAGTACTTC. It yields the protein CASRGGPGAYEQYF.

The sample holds many counts of this clonotype. The rearrangement joins TRBV14 to TRBJ1-1, with 9 bases aligning to TRBD1. The germline V gene encodes CDR1 SGHDN and CDR2 FVKESK. The CDR3 length is 15 residues. Losses at the gene ends were 3 bases for V and 1 base for J; bases not matched to a gene: 3. CDR3 region: CASSQNRGQNTEAFF. CDR3 sequence (DNA): TGTGCCAGCAGCCAGAACAGGGGGCAGAACACTGAAGCTTTCTTT. The full variable domain, its missing parts supplied by reference TRBV14 and TRBJ1-1, is EAGVTQFPSHSVIEKGQTVTLRCDPISGHDNLYWYRRVMGKEIKFLLHFVKESKQDESGMPNNRFLAERTGGTYSTLKVQPAELEDSGVYFCASSQNRGQNTEAFFGQGTRLTVV.

This clonotype showed up many times. The V call is TRBV3-1, the J call TRBJ2-1, with D possibly matching TRBD2 (6 bases). CDR3 length: 15 amino acids. V dropped 4 bases and J dropped 4 bases, with 14 bases sitting between them. CDR1 is LGHDT, CDR2 YNNKEL, per germline (reference sequence). Written as DNA, the CDR3 is TGTGCCAGCAGCCCAGGACTGGGACTTTACAATGAGCAGTTCTTC. Translated: CASSPGLGLYNEQFF.

In this sample, this clonotype turned up a few times. V gene TRBV12-3 or TRBV12-4 combines with J gene TRBJ1-2; maybe TRBD1 (6 bases). Deletions cut 6 bases from V and 6 bases from J, with 14 bases between. The CDR3 is 13 residues long. The CDR3 is CASSPTGYHGYTF. CDR3 nucleotide sequence: TGTGCCAGCAGCCCCACAGGGTATCATGGCTACACCTTC.

This clonotype was seen repeatedly, ten times or more. The chain combines TRBV18 with TRBJ2-7; the D is unclear. The CDR3 spans 13 residues. Germline V CDR1 and CDR2: KGHSH, LQKENI. The ends were cut back, 2 bases at V and 7 bases at J, with 12 bases in the middle. This chain's CDR3 is CASSPIPGPEQYF. CDR3 nucleotides: TGTGCCAGCTCACCAATCCCAGGACCAGAGCAGTACTTC. Filled out from reference TRBV18 and TRBJ2-7, the complete variable domain reads NAGVMQNPRHLVRRRGQEARLRCSPMKGHSHVYWYRQLPEEGLKFMVYLQKENIIDESGMPKERFSAEFPKEGPSILRIQQVVRGDSAAYFCASSPIPGPEQYFGPGTRLTVT.

This clonotype was observed at least ten times. The rearrangement links TRBV12-3 or TRBV12-4 to TRBJ2-6, with TRBD1 matching 8 bases. V shed 5 bases and J 4 bases; nucleotides not matched to a gene: 4. CDR3 length equals 15 residues. CDR3 nucleotide sequence: TGTGCCAGCAGTCCAGGGGGCAGCGGGGCCAACGTCCTGACTTTC. Residues: CASSPGGSGANVLTF.

This clonotype has ten or more counts. The J gene is TRBJ2-7, the V gene TRBV12-3 or TRBV12-4; D perhaps matches TRBD2 (6 bases). Trimming removed 4 bases from V and 1 base from J, with 8 bases in between. The CDR3 sequence is 13 residues long. CDR3 loop: CASSSGGSYEQYF. The CDR3 DNA follows: TGTGCCAGCAGTTCCGGGGGTTCCTACGAGCAGTACTTC.

This clonotype was counted many times. V and J are TRBV6-2 or TRBV6-3 and TRBJ2-1, with D hard to call. Trimming cost V 6 bases and J 8 bases, with 11 bases left between them. There are 12 residues in the CDR3. Germline assignment: CDR1 MNHEY and CDR2 SVGEGT. CDR3 region: CASSRRVDEQFF. DNA for the CDR3: TGTGCCAGCAGCCGCCGTGTTGATGAGCAGTTCTTC.

This clonotype has only a few counts. The chain recombines TRBV15 with TRBJ2-5; 9 bases map to TRBD2. Per germline, CDR1 LNHNV and CDR2 YYDKDF (reference sequence). The length of the CDR3 is 15 residues. V dropped 1 base and J dropped 5; count of bases not matched to a gene: 5. The CDR3 nucleotides read TGTGCCACCAGCAGAGTGGGACTAGCTAGGGAGACCCAGTACTTC. It specifies CATSRVGLARETQYF.

This chain connects TRBV7-6 to TRBJ1-3; TRBD1 is a possible D gene (6 bases). The germline V gene has CDR1 SGHVS and CDR2 FNYEAQ. This CDR3 has 18 residues. Trimming left V 2 bases short and J 0 bases short, with 17 bases between. The CDR3: CASSLSQGELSSGNTIYF. The CDR3 DNA is TGTGCCAGCAGCTTATCACAGGGAGAACTTAGCTCTGGAAACACCATATATTTT.

This chain links TRBV6-1 with TRBJ1-2, with 7 bases lining up with TRBD1. CDR1 and CDR2 from the germline V gene are MNHNS and SASEGT. The CDR3 totals 17 residues. After removal of 2 bases from V and 3 bases from J, the junction contained 12 bases not matched to a gene. The CDR3 region has the DNA TGTGCCAGCAGTGAATTCGGGACGTGGGGGACAGACTATGGCTACACCTTC. Its protein product is CASSEFGTWGTDYGYTF.

Only a few counts were recorded for this clonotype. The chain combines TRBV29-1 with TRBJ1-2, with D perhaps TRBD1 (5 bases). Per germline, CDR1 SQVTM and CDR2 ANQGSEA. V dropped 6 bases and J dropped 5 bases, with 28 bases sitting between them. This CDR3 has 17 amino acids. CDR3 coding DNA: TGCAGCGTCCTTACGCCTGTCGCAGGGAGTCTCTTTTATGGCTACACCTTC. Encoded protein: CSVLTPVAGSLFYGYTF.

The chain carries TRBV18 and TRBJ1-4, with 7 bases that match TRBD1. V lost 6 bases to trimming and J lost 5 bases; unmatched junction nucleotides: 0. The CDR3 contains 12 residues. Germline CDR1 KGHSH, CDR2 LQKENI. The CDR3 DNA reads as TGTGCCAGCTCGGACAGGAATGAAAAACTGTTTTTT. Translating it yields CASSDRNEKLFF.

In this sample, this clonotype turned up many times. This rearrangement joins TRBV20-1 to TRBJ2-1; D is ambiguous. V lost 3 bases, J lost 1 base, and 7 bases lay in between. The CDR3 sequence is 13 residues long. The germline CDR1 and CDR2 sequences are DFQATT and SNEGSKA (reference sequence). The DNA of the CDR3 is TGCAGTGCTAGTCGTCAGTCCTACAATGAGCAGTTCTTC. Translation gives CSASRQSYNEQFF.